Listed below are T cell receptor beta chains from one sample, sequenced in a study of blood T cells in healthy people across ages. TCRdb recomputed calls from the 5' RACE reads with MiXCR, one row per CDR3 protein. This table holds roughly 720,000 distinct CDR3 sequences, about 55% found once. What was sequenced was blood. Receptors originate from a man of 80 years or more in good health. The CDR3 runs from the conserved cysteine through the conserved F or W. The D gene is left open where the match is weak. Only part of the rows carry a size: once, few, many, or a class if the clone is expanded.

>.|TRBJ2-5|TRBV10-2|.
CASRPTAWETQYF
TGCGCCAGCAGACCGACAGCTTGGGAGACCCAGTACTTC
>.|TRBJ1-5|TRBV11-3|.
CASSPQSGWCNQPQHF
TGTGCCAGCAGCCCCCAGTCGGGGTGGTGCAATCAGCCCCAGCATTTT
>.|TRBJ2-7|TRBV2|.
CASSPPGIAYYEQYF
TGTGCCAGCAGTCCACCCGGGATAGCATACTACGAGCAGTACTTC
>few|TRBJ2-3|TRBV7-3|.
CASSPYSSGRVANTQYF
TGTGCCAGCAGCCCGTACTCAAGCGGGCGGGTGGCCAATACGCAGTATTTT
>.|TRBJ2-5|TRBV29-1|TRBD2
CSSERPGGETQYF
TGCAGCTCCGAGAGGCCGGGAGGAGAGACCCAGTACTTC
>.|TRBJ2-7|TRBV5-1|.
CASSLGLAPLEQYF
TGCGCCAGCAGCCTCGGTCTAGCCCCCCTCGAGCAGTACTTC
>.|TRBJ2-5|TRBV4-1|TRBD2
CASSRTGTSGVTTQYF
TGCGCCAGCAGCCGTACCGGGACTAGCGGAGTGACAACCCAGTACTTC
>.|TRBJ2-1|TRBV2|TRBD1
CASSLRQGANNEQFF
TGTGCCAGCAGTCTGAGACAGGGGGCGAACAATGAGCAGTTCTTC
>.|TRBJ2-7|TRBV6-6|.
CASSDSIGGNEQYF
TGTGCCAGCAGTGACTCGATTGGGGGGAACGAGCAGTACTTC
>.|TRBJ2-2|TRBV18|TRBD1
CASSPLPGQSISYTGELFF
TGTGCCAGCTCACCCCTTCCGGGACAGAGTATATCGTACACCGGGGAGCTGTTTTTT
>.|TRBJ1-2|TRBV15|.
CATSRQTRTLEGGYTF
TGTGCCACCAGCAGACAAACCCGGACTCTAGAAGGTGGCTACACCTTC
>few|TRBJ2-6|TRBV20-1|.
CSARDRHSGANVLTF
TGCAGTGCTAGAGATCGGCACTCTGGGGCCAACGTCCTGACTTTC
>.|TRBJ2-3|TRBV20-1|.
CSARAGGTDTQYF
TGCAGTGCTAGGGCCGGTGGCACAGATACGCAGTATTTT
>.|TRBJ2-1|TRBV18|.
CASSPPPDTNEQFF
TGTGCCAGCTCACCACCTCCTGACACGAATGAGCAGTTCTTC
>.|TRBJ2-3|TRBV5-1|.
CASSLAGVNTDTQYF
TGCGCCAGCAGCTTGGCGGGGGTGAACACAGATACGCAGTATTTT
>.|TRBJ2-6|TRBV20-1|TRBD2
CSARDWGSGSKSGANVLTF
TGCAGTGCTAGAGATTGGGGTAGCGGGAGTAAGTCTGGGGCCAACGTCCTGACTTTC